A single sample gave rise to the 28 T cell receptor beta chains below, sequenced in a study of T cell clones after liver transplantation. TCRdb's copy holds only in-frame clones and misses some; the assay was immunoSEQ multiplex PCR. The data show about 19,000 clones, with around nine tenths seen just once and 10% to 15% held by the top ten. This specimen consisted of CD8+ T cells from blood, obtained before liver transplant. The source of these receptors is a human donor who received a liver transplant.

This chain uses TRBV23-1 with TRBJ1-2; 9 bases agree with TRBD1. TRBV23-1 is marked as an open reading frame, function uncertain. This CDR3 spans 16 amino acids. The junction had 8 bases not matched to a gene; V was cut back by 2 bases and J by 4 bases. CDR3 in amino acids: CASSQPGQGKSYGYTF. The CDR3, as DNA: TGCGCCAGCAGTCAACCGGGACAGGGAAAGAGCTATGGCTACACCTTC.

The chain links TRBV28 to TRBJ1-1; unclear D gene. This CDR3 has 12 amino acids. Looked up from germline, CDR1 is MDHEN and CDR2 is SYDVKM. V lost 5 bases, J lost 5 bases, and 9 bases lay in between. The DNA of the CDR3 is TGTGCCAGCAGTCCGGTTGGTACTGAAGCTTTCTTT. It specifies CASSPVGTEAFF.

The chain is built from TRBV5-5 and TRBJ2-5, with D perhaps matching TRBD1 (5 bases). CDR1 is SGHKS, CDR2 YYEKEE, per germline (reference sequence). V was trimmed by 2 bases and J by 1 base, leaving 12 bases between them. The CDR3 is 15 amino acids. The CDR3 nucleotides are TGTGCCAGCAGCTTATTCGACAGCAGCCAAGAGACCCAGTACTTC. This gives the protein CASSLFDSSQETQYF.

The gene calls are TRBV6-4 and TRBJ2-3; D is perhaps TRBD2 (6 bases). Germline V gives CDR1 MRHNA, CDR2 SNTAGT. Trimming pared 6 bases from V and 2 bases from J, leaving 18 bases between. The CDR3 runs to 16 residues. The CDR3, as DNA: TGTGCCAGCAGCCCAACTAGCACCATACCCACAGATACGCAGTATTTT. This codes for CASSPTSTIPTDTQYF.

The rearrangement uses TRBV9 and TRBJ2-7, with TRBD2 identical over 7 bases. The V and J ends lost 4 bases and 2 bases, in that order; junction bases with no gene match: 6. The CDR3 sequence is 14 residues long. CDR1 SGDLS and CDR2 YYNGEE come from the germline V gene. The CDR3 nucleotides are TGTGCCAGCAGCCCCAGCGGGATCACCTACGAGCAGTACTTC. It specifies CASSPSGITYEQYF.

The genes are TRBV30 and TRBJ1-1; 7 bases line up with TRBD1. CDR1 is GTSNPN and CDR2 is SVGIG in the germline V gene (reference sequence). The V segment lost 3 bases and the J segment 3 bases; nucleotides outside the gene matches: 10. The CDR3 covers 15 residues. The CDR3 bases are TGTGCCTGGAGCTCTTATGACAGGGAGTACACTGAAGCTTTCTTT. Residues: CAWSSYDREYTEAFF.

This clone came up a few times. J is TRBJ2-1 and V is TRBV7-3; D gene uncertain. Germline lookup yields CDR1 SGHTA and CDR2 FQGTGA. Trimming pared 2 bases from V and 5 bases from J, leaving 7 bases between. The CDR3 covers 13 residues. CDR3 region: CASSLLGDNEQFF. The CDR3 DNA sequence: TGTGCCAGCAGCTTACTAGGAGACAATGAGCAGTTCTTC. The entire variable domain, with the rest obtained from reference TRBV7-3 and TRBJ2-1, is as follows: GAGVSQTPSNKVTEKGKYVELRCDPISGHTALYWYRQSLGQGPEFLIYFQGTGAADDSGLPNDRFFAVRPEGSVSTLKIQRTERGDSAVYLCASSLLGDNEQFFGPGTRLTVL.

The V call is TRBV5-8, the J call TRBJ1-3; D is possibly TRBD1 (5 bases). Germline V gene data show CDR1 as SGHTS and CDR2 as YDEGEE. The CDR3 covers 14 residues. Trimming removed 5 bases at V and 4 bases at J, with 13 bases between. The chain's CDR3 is CASSFQGAGNTIYF. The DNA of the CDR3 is TGTGCCAGCAGTTTCCAGGGAGCGGGAAACACCATATATTTT.

This CDR3 is CASNTGLGTEAFF. The DNA of the CDR3 is TGTGCCAGCAATACAGGGTTGGGTACTGAAGCTTTCTTT. V gene TRBV6-1 combines with J gene TRBJ1-1; D is perhaps TRBD1 (6 bases). The CDR3 totals 13 residues. V dropped 7 bases and J dropped 5 bases, with 14 bases sitting between them. Germline V gives CDR1 MNHNS, CDR2 SASEGT.

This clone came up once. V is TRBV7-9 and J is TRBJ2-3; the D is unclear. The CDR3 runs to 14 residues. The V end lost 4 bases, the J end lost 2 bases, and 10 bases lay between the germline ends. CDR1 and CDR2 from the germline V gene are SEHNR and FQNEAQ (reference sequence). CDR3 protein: CASSYPPDTDTQYF. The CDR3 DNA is TGTGCCAGCAGCTACCCCCCGGACACAGATACGCAGTATTTT. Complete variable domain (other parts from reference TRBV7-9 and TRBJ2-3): DTGVSQNPRHKITKRGQNVTFRCDPISEHNRLYWYRQTLGQGPEFLTYFQNEAQLEKSRLLSDRFSAERPKGSFSTLEIQRTEQGDSAMYLCASSYPPDTDTQYFGPGTRLTVL.

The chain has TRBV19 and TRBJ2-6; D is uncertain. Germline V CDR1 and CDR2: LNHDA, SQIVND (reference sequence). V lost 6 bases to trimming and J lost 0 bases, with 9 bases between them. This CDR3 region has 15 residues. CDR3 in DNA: TGTGCCAGTAGCTATTTTAACTCTGGGGCCAACGTCCTGACTTTC. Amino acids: CASSYFNSGANVLTF. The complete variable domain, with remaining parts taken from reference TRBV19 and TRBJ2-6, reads DGGITQSPKYLFRKEGQNVTLSCEQNLNHDAMYWYRQDPGQGLRLIYYSQIVNDFQKGDIAEGYSVSREKKESFPLTVTSAQKNPTAFYLCASSYFNSGANVLTFGAGSRLTVL.

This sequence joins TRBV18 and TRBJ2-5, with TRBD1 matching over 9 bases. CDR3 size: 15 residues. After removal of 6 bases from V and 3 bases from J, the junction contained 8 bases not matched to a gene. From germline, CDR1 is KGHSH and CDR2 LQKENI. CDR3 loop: CASSAETGGKETQYF. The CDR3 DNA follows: TGTGCCAGCTCTGCCGAGACAGGGGGGAAAGAGACCCAGTACTTC.

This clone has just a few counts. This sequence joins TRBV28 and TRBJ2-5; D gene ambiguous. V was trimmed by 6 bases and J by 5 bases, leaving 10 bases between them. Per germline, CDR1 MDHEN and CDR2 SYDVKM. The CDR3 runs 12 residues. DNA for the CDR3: TGTGCCAGCAGCGGGCTGGAGGAGACCCAGTACTTC. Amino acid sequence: CASSGLEETQYF.

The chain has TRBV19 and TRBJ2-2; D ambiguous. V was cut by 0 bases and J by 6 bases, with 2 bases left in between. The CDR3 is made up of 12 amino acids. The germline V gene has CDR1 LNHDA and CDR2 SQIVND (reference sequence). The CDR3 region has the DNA TGTGCCAGTAGTATAGAGCCCGGGGAGCTGTTTTTT. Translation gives CASSIEPGELFF.

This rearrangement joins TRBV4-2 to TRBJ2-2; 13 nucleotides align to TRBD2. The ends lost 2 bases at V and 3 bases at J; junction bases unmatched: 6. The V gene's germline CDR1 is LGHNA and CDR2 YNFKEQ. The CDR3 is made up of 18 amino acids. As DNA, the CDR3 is TGTGCCAGCAGCCAACTCTGGACTAGCGGGAGCGACACCGGGGAGCTGTTTTTT. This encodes CASSQLWTSGSDTGELFF.

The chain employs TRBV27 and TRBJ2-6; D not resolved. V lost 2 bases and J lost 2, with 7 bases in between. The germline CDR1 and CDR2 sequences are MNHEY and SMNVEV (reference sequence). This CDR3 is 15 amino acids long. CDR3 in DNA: TGTGCCAGCAGTTTACAACTTACTGGGGCCAACGTCCTGACTTTC. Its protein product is CASSLQLTGANVLTF.

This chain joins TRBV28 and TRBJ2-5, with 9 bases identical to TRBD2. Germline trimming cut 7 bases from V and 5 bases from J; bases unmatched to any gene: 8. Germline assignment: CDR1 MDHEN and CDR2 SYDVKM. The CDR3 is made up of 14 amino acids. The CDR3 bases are TGTGCCAGCAAGCGGGGACTAGCTGTCGAGACCCAGTACTTC. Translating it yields CASKRGLAVETQYF.

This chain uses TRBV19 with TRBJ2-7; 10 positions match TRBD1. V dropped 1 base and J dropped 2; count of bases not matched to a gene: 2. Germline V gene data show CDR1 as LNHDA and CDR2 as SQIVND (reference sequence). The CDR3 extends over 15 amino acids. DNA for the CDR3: TGTGCCAGTAGTATAGGGACAGGGGGAGCCTACGAGCAGTACTTC. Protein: CASSIGTGGAYEQYF.

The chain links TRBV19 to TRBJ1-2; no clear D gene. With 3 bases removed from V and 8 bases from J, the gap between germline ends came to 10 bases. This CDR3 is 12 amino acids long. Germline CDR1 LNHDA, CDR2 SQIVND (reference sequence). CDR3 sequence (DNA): TGTGCCAGTAGTATGACCGGGGAAGGCTACACCTTC. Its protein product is CASSMTGEGYTF. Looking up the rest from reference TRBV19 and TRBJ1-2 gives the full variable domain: DGGITQSPKYLFRKEGQNVTLSCEQNLNHDAMYWYRQDPGQGLRLIYYSQIVNDFQKGDIAEGYSVSREKKESFPLTVTSAQKNPTAFYLCASSMTGEGYTFGSGTRLTVV.

The CDR3 is CASSLEVAPNTQYF. The CDR3 DNA reads as TGCGCCAGCAGCTTGGAGGTAGCCCCAAATACGCAGTATTTT. The V call is TRBV5-1, the J call TRBJ2-3, with no clear D. Germline CDR1 reads SGHRS; CDR2 reads YFSETQ. The CDR3 covers 14 residues. V lost 0 bases to trimming and J lost 7 bases, with 12 bases between them.

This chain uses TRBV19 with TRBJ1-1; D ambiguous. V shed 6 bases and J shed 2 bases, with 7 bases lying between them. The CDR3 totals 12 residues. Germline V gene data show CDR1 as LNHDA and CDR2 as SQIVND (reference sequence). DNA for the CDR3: TGTGCCAGTAGAAAGTCTAACACTGAAGCTTTCTTT. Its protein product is CASRKSNTEAFF.

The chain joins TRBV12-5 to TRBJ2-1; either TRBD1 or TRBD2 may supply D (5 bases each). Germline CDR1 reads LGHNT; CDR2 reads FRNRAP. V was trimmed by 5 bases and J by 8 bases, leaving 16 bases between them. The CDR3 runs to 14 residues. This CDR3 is CASGRGSSGDEQFF. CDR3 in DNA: TGTGCTAGTGGTCGGGGCTCCAGCGGAGATGAGCAGTTCTTC.

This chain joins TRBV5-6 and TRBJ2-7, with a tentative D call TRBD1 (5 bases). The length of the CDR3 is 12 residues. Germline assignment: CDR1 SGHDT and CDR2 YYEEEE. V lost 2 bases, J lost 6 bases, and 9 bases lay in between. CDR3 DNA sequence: TGTGCCAGCAGCTTAGCAGGGTTCGAGCAGTACTTC. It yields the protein CASSLAGFEQYF.

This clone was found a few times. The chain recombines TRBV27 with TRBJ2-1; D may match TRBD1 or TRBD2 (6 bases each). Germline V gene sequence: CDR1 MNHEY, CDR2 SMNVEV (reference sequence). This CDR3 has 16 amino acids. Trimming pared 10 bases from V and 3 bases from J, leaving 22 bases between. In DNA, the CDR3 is TGTGCCACCCACTATAGGGGGACTTGGGACTACAATGAGCAGTTCTTC. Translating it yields CATHYRGTWDYNEQFF.

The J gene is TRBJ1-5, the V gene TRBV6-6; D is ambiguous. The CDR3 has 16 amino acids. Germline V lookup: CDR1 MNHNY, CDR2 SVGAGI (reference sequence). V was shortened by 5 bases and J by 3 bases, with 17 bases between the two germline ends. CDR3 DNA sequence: TGTGCCAGCAGTCCCCCGGGAGGCGATGACAATCAGCCCCAGCATTTT. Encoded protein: CASSPPGGDDNQPQHF.

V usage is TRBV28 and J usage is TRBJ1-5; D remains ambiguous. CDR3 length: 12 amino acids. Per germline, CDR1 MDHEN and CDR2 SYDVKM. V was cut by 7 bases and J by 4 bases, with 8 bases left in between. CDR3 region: CASKLGNQPQHF. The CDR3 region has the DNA TGTGCCAGCAAACTGGGGAATCAGCCCCAGCATTTT.

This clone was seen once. Here the CDR3 reads CASSLWKEYNEQFF. DNA of the CDR3: TGTGCCAGCAGCTTGTGGAAGGAGTACAATGAGCAGTTCTTC. V usage is TRBV5-6 and J usage is TRBJ2-1; D is uncertain. The V and J ends lost 1 base and 4 bases respectively, with 9 bases between them. Germline CDR1 reads SGHDT; CDR2 reads YYEEEE. The CDR3 consists of 14 residues.

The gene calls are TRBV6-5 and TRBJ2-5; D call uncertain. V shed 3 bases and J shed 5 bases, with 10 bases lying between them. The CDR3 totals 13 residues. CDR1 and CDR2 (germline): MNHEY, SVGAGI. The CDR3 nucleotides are TGTGCCAGCAGTTATAGTGTTAGGGAGACCCAGTACTTC. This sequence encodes CASSYSVRETQYF.